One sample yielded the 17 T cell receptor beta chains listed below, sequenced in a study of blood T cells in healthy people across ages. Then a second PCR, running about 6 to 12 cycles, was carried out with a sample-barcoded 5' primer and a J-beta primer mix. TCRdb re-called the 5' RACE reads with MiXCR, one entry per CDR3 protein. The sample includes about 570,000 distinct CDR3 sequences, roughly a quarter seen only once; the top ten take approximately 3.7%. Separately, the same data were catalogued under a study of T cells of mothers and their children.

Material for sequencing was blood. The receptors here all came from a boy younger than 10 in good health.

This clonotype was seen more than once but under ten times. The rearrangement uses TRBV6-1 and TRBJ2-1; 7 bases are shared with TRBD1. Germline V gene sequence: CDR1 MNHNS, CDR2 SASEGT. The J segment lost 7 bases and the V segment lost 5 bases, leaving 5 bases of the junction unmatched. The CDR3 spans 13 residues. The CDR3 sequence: CASSPGQRNEQFF. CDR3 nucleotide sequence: TGTGCCAGCAGTCCGGGACAGAGGAATGAGCAGTTCTTC.

In DNA form, the CDR3 reads TGTGCCAGCAGTCAAGGCAGGGGGCGTCAAGAGACCCAGTACTTC. The encoded protein is CASSQGRGRQETQYF. The rearrangement links TRBV6-1 to TRBJ2-5, with TRBD1 matching 8 bases. The V gene end was trimmed by 5 bases and the J gene end by 2 bases; junction bases not matched to a gene: 7. Germline values: CDR1 MNHNS, CDR2 SASEGT. This CDR3 comprises 15 residues.

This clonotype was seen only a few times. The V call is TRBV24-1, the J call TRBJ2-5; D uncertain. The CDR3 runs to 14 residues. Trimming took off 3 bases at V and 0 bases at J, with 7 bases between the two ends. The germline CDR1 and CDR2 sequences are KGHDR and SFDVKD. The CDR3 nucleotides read TGTGCCACCAGTGATCCCCGGGACCAAGAGACCCAGTACTTC. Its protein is CATSDPRDQETQYF.

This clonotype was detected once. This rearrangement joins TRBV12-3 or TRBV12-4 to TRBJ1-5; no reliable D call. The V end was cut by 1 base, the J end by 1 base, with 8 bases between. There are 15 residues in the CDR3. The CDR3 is CASSLGDASNQPQHF. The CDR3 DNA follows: TGTGCCAGCAGTTTAGGCGACGCCAGCAATCAGCCCCAGCATTTT.

The chain's CDR3 is CASRLGAVIGLAGGLGANVLTF. In nucleotides, the CDR3 is TGTGCCAGCAGATTAGGCGCCGTTATCGGACTAGCGGGAGGGCTAGGGGCCAACGTCCTGACTTTC. J is TRBJ2-6 and V is TRBV6-2 or TRBV6-3; the match to TRBD2 covers 15 bases. V dropped 6 bases and J dropped 4; count of bases not matched to a gene: 19. The CDR3 loop spans 22 amino acids. CDR1 and CDR2 (germline): MNHEY, SVGEGT.

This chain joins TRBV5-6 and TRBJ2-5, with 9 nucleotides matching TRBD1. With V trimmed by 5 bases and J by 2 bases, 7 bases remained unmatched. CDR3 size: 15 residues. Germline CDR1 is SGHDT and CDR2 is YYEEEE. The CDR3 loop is CASRRDREGQETQYF. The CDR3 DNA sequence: TGTGCCAGCAGACGGGACAGGGAGGGACAAGAGACCCAGTACTTC.

The CDR3 loop reads CAISGTENTGELFF. The DNA for the CDR3 is TGTGCCATCAGTGGGACGGAAAACACCGGGGAGCTGTTTTTT. The rearrangement uses TRBV10-3 and TRBJ2-2; unclear D gene. The V and J ends lost 4 bases and 2 bases respectively, with 8 bases between them. Germline CDR1 reads ENHRY; CDR2 reads SYGVKD. This CDR3 region has 14 residues.

The DNA of the CDR3 is TGTGCCATCAGCCAAGATCCCTACAATGAGCAGTTCTTC. It yields the protein CAISQDPYNEQFF. The chain combines TRBV10-3 with TRBJ2-1; D gene ambiguous. CDR3 length equals 13 residues. Germline CDR1 and CDR2: ENHRY and SYGVKD. The V and J ends lost 6 bases and 2 bases respectively, with 8 bases between them.

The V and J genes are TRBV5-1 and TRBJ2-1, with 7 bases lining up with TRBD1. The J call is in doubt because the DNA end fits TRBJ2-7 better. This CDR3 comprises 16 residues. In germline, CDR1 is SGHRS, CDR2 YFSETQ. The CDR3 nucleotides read TGCGCCAGCAGCTTGTGGCCTGGGACAGCTTCCTACGAGCAGTACTTC. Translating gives CASSLWPGTASYEQYF.

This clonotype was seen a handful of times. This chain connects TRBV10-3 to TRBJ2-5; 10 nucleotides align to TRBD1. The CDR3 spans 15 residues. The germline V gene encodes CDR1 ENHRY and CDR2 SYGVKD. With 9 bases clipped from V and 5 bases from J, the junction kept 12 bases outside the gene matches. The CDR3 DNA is TGTGCCATAAGCTCGTGGACAGGGGGAGAGGAGACCCAGTACTTC. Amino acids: CAISSWTGGEETQYF.

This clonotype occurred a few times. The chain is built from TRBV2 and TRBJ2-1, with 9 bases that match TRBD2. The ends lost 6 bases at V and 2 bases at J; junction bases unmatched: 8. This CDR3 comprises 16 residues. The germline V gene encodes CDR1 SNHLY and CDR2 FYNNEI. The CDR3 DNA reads TGTGCCAGCAGCCCCGATGTAGCGGGGGCCTACAATGAGCAGTTCTTC. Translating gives CASSPDVAGAYNEQFF.

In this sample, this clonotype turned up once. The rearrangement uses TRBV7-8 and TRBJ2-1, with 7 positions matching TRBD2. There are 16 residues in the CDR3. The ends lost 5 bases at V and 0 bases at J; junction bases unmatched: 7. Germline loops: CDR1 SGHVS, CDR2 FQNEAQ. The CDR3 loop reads CASSLPGGSSYNEQFF. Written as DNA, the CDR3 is TGTGCCAGCAGCCTCCCTGGCGGGAGCTCCTACAATGAGCAGTTCTTC. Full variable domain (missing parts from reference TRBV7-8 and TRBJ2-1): GAGVSQSPRYKVAKRGQDVALRCDPISGHVSLFWYQQALGQGPEFLTYFQNEAQLDKSGLPSDRFFAERPEGSVSTLKIQRTQQEDSAVYLCASSLPGGSSYNEQFFGPGTRLTVL.

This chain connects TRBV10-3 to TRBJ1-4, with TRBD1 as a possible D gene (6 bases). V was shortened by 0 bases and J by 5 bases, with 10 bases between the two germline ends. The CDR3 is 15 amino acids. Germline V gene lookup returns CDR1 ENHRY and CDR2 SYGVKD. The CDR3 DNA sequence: TGTGCCATCAGTGAGTCCCGGGACACCAATGAAAAACTGTTTTTT. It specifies CAISESRDTNEKLFF.

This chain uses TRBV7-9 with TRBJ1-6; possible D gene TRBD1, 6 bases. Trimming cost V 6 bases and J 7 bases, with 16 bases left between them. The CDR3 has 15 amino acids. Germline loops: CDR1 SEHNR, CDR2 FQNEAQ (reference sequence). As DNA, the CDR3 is TGTGCCAGCAGTTCACAGGGTAGGGGGAATTCACCCCTCCACTTT. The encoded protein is CASSSQGRGNSPLHF.

The CDR3 nucleotides are TGTGCCAGCAGTGATACCCCCACGGCCAAAAACATTCAGTACTTC. Its protein product is CASSDTPTAKNIQYF. This rearrangement joins TRBV2 to TRBJ2-4; D is unresolved. Germline V gene sequence: CDR1 SNHLY, CDR2 FYNNEI. Deletions cut 3 bases from V and 1 base from J, with 10 bases between. The CDR3 loop spans 15 amino acids.

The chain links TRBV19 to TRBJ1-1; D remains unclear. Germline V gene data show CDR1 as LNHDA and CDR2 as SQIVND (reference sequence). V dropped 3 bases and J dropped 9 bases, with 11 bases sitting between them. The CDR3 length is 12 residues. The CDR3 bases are TGTGCCAGTAGTATGGTTCTGGCTAAAGCTTTCTTT. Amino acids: CASSMVLAKAFF.

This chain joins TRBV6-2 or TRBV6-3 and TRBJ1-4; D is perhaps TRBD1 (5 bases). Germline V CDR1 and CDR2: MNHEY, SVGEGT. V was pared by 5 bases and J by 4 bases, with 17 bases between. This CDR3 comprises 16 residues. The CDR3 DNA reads TGTGCCAGCAGTAAACCGGGACGCACTTATAATGAAAAACTGTTTTTT. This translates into CASSKPGRTYNEKLFF.